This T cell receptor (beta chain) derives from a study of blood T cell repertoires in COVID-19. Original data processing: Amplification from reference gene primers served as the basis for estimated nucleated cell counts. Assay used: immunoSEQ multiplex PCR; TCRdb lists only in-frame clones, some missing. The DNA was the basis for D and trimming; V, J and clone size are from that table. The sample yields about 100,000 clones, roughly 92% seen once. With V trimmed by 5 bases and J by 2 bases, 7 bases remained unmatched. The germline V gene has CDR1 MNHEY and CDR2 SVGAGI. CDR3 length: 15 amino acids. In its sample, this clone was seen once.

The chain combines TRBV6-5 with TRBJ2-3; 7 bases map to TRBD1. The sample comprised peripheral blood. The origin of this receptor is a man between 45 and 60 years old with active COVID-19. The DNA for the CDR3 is TGTGCCAGCAGTAGATCCGGGACAGACACAGATACGCAGTATTTT. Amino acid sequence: CASSRSGTDTDTQYF.